This T cell receptor beta chain was observed in a study of blood T cell repertoires in COVID-19. Across the whole study: Some COVID-19 samples were acute and others convalescent; all came from the United States, Italy and Spain. From T cells, B-cell-depleted T cells, or PBMCs came the material, which was cDNA or gDNA.

Those who participated ranged in age from 18 to 89 years and resided in 24 US areas. Recovered participants had two consecutive negative NP/OP PCR tests, healthcare professional clearance, or symptom resolution. Trimming removed 4 bases from V and 6 bases from J; junction bases left unmatched: 5. This CDR3 has 14 amino acids. Germline V CDR1 and CDR2: SGHAT, FQNNGV. Produced via immunoSEQ multiplex PCR; TCRdb's table is partial and in-frame only. The table has 150,000 to 200,000 clones, 82% seen once. This TCR derives from a man aged 60 to 69 who had recovered from COVID-19. The V and J genes are TRBV11-2 and TRBJ1-4; TRBD1 matches at 7 bases. Sequencing input: PBMCs or T cells enriched from blood (not recorded which). The CDR3 spells CASSSDRVHEKLFF. The CDR3 DNA sequence: TGTGCCAGCAGCTCCGACAGGGTCCATGAAAAACTGTTTTTT.